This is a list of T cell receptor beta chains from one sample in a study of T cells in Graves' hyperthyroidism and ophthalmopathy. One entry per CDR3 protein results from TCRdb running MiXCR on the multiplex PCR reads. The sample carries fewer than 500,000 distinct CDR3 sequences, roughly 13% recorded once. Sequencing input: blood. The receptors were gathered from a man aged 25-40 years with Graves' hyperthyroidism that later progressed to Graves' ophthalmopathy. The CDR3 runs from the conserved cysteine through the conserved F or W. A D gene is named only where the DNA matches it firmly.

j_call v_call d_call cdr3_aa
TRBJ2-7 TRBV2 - CAVPGMKGEQYF
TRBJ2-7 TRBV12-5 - CASGLATIRDGKTSYEQYF
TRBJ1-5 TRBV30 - CAWSSGEWSNQPQHF
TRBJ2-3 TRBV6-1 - CASSYTSWGTDTQYF
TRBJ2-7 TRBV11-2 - CASSLSSIHEQYF
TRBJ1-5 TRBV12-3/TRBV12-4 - CASSLNPGDQPQHF
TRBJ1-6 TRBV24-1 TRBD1 CATRGTENNSPLHF
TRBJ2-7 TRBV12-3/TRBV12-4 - CASKPLWAGETDEQYF
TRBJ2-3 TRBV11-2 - CASTPDSPTDTQYF
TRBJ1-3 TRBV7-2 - CASSFPLSSGNTIYF
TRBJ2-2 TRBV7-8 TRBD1 CASSGQAGGELFF
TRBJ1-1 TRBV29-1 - CSGGMNTEAFF
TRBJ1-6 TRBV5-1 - CASSKGTGYNSPLHF
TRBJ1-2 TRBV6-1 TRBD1 CASSVPGGYYTF
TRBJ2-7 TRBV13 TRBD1 CASSERDSPYEQYF
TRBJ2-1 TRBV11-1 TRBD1 CASSSGTGSREQFF
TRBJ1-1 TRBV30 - CAWRWGTEAFF
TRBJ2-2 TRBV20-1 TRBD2 CSATLAGDLRVGELFF
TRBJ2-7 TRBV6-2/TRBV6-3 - CAVTRGSVDEQYF
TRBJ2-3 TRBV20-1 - CSISVGTDTQYF
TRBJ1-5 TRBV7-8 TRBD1 CASSLGTGSPNQPQHF
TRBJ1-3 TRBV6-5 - CASSYSPFASGNTIYF
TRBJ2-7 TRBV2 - CASSEIHEQYF
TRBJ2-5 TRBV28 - CASSYIGAGQETQYF
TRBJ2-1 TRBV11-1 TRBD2 CASSLLAGDYNEQFF
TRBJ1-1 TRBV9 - CASSPYRANTEAFF
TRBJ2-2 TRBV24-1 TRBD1 CATSASTGTDGELFF
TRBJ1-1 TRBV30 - CAWSVDENTEAFF
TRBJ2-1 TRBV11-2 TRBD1 CASSLRGPSSYNEQFF
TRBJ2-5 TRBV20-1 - CSAKTVGETQYF
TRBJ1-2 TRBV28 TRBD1 CASSSGQGTAYGYTF
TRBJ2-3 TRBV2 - CASRIQQPDTQYF
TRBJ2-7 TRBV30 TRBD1 CAWSVVGGAEQYF
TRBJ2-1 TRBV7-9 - CASSPPDLSGEQFF
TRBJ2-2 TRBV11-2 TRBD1 CASSLVRFSGQGLPGELFF
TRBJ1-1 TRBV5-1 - CASSLGNTGNTEAFF
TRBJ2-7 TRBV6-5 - CASSYTNRESYEQYF
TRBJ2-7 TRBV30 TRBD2 CAWRQRGSYEQYF
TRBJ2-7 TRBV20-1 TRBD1 CSASPLQGVYEQYF
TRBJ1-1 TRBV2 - CASSEPPRHLNTEAFF
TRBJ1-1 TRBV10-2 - CASSIHGETEAFF
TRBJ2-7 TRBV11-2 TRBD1 CASSSLRDRAYEQYF
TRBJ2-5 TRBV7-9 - CASSDPRAYVETQYF
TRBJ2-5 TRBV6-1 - CASSLRGYGQTQYF
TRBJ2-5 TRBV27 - CASSLGGRQETQYF
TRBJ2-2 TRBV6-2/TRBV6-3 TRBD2 CASSYDSGGSNTGELFF
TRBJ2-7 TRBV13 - CASSFGPAEQYF
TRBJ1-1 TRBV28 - CASTYNHAASAFF
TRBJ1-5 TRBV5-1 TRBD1 CASSLGTGYSSNQPQHF
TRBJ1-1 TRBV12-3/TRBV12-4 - CASRRRSGNTEAFF